This TCR beta chain was identified during a study of beta chain features in type 1 diabetes. Points from the study as a whole: When Type 1 diabetes patients were examined, their TCRB CDR3s proved moderately but significantly shorter in all four CD4+ subsets.

Reverse transcription of all isolated RNA meant that expressed TCRB transcripts were sequenced. Some clones are missing from TCRdb's copy, which holds only in-frame ones; the method was immunoSEQ multiplex PCR. Altogether about 740,000 clones are present, about an eighth being singletons, with the ten largest covering roughly 0.022%. This CDR3 is built from 14 residues. Looked up from germline, CDR1 is SQVTM and CDR2 is ANQGSEA. The sample holds a few counts of this clone. Its antigen is still unknown. One junction end does not reproduce the germline sequence, and a read error may be involved. The J gene is TRBJ2-3, the V gene TRBV29-1; 12 bases align to TRBD2. This TCR derives from a man younger than 30 with type 1 diabetes. What was sequenced was naive CD4+ T cells from blood. CDR3 DNA sequence: TGCAGCGGTGAATTGACTAGCGGGGGAGATACGCAGTATTTT. This encodes CSGELTSGGDTQYF.